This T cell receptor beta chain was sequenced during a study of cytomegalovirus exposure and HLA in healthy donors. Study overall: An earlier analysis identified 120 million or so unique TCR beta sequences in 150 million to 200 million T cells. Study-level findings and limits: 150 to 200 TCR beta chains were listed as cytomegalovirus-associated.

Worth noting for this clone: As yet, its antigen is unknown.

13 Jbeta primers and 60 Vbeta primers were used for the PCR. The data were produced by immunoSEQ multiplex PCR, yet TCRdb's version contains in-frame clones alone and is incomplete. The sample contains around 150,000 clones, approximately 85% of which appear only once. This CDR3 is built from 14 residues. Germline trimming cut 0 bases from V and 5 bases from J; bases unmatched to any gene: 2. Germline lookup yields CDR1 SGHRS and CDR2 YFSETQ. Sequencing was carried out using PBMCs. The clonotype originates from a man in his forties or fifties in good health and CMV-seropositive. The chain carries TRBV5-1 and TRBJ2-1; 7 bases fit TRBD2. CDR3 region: CASSLAGRNNEQFF. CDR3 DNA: TGCGCCAGCAGCTTGGCCGGGAGGAACAATGAGCAGTTCTTC.